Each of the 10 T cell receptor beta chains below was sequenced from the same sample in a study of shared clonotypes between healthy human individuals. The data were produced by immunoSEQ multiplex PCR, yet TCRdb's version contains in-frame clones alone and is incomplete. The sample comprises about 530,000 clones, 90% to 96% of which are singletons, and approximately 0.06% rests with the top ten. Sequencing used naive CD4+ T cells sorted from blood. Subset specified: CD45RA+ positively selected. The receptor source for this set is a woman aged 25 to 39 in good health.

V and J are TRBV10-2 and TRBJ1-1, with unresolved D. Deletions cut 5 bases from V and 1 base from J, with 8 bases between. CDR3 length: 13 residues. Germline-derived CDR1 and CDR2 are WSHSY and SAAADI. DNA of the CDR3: TGCGCCAGCAGTAGAACGGAGAACACTGAAGCTTTCTTT. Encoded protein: CASSRTENTEAFF.

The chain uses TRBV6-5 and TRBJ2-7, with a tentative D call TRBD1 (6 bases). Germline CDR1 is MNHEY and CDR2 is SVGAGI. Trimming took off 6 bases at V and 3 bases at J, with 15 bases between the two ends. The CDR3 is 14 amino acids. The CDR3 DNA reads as TGTGCCAGCAGGGGGGCTCGCGGAGTCTACGAGCAGTACTTC. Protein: CASRGARGVYEQYF.

CDR3 in amino acids: CSVASGASTDTQYF. The CDR3 DNA reads TGCAGCGTCGCCAGCGGAGCTAGCACAGATACGCAGTATTTT. The chain employs TRBV29-1 and TRBJ2-3; tentatively, D is TRBD2 (5 bases). The CDR3 has 14 amino acids. The V gene lost 6 bases and the J gene lost 0 bases, with 13 bases spanning the gap. From germline, CDR1 is SQVTM and CDR2 ANQGSEA.

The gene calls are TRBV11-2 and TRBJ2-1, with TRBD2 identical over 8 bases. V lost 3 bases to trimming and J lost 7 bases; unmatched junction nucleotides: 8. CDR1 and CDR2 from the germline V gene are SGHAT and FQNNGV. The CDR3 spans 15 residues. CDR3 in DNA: TGTGCCAGCAGCTTCCCCGCGGGAGGTTGGAATGAGCAGTTCTTC. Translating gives CASSFPAGGWNEQFF.

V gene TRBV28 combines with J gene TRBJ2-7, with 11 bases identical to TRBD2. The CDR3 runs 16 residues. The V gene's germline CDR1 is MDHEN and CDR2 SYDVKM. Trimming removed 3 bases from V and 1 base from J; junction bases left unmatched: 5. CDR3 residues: CASSLFGTSGSYEQYF. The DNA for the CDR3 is TGTGCCAGCAGTTTGTTCGGGACTAGCGGTTCCTACGAGCAGTACTTC.

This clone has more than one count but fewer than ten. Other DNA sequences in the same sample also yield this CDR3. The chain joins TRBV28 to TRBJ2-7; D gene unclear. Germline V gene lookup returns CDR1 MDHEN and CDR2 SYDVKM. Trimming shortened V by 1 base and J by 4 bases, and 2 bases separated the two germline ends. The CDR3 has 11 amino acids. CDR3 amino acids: CASSLFYEQYF. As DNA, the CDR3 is TGTGCCAGCAGTTTATTTTACGAGCAGTACTTC.

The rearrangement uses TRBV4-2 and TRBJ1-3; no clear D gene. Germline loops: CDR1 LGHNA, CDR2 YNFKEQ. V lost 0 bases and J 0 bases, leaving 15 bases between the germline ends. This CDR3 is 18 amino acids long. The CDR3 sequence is CASSQDWVRKASGNTIYF. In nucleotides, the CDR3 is TGTGCCAGCAGCCAAGATTGGGTAAGAAAAGCCTCTGGAAACACCATATATTTT.

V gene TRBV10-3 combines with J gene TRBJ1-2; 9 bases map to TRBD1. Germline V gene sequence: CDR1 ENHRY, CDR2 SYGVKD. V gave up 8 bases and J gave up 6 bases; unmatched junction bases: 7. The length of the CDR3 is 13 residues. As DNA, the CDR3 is TGTGCCATCGGGACAGGGTTTCGGGATGGCTACACCTTC. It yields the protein CAIGTGFRDGYTF.

The CDR3 loop is CASSLEASKSSYNEQFF. The DNA of the CDR3 is TGTGCCAGCAGCCTTGAGGCTAGCAAGAGCTCCTACAATGAGCAGTTCTTC. The genes are TRBV4-2 and TRBJ2-1; TRBD2 might be the D (5 bases). This CDR3 has 17 amino acids. V lost 4 bases and J lost 0, with 16 bases in between. In germline, CDR1 is LGHNA, CDR2 YNFKEQ.

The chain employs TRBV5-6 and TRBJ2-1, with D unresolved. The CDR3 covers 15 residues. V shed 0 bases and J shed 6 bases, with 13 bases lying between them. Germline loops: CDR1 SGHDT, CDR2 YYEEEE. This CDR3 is CASSLAPSVANEQFF. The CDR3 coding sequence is TGTGCCAGCAGCTTGGCTCCGTCGGTGGCCAATGAGCAGTTCTTC. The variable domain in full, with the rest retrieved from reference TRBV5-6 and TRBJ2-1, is DAGVTQSPTHLIKTRGQQVTLRCSPKSGHDTVSWYQQALGQGPQFIFQYYEEEERQRGNFPDRFSGHQFPNYSSELNVNALLLGDSALYLCASSLAPSVANEQFFGPGTRLTVL.